The 7 T cell receptor beta chains in this list originate from one sample, sequenced in a study of blood T cell repertoires in COVID-19. This table comes from immunoSEQ multiplex PCR, and its TCRdb copy is limited to in-frame clones, with some not included. The sample yields hundreds of thousands of clones, 80% to 90% seen once. Sequenced: peripheral blood. These receptors came from a woman aged 80 or over with COVID-19, enrolled during active disease.

The V and J genes are TRBV7-2 and TRBJ1-2; D ambiguous. The CDR3 is made up of 13 amino acids. Germline V lookup: CDR1 SGHTA, CDR2 FQGNSA. Trimming pared 5 bases from V and 3 bases from J, leaving 10 bases between. CDR3 sequence reads: CASSAGGYYGYTF. CDR3 bases: TGTGCCAGCAGCGCCGGAGGGTACTATGGCTACACCTTC.

The chain combines TRBV4-3 with TRBJ1-5; TRBD1 is a possible D gene (6 bases). This CDR3 contains 15 residues. V lost 1 base and J lost 8, with 15 bases in between. Germline values: CDR1 LGHNA, CDR2 YSLEER. CDR3 loop: CASSQALGQGKPQHF. DNA for the CDR3: TGCGCCAGCAGCCAAGCCCTGGGGCAGGGGAAGCCCCAGCATTTT.

The rearrangement uses TRBV5-4 and TRBJ2-7, with TRBD1 identical over 7 bases. V was pared by 3 bases and J by 5 bases, with 8 bases of the junction left unmatched. The germline gives CDR1 SGHNT, CDR2 YYREEE (reference sequence). There are 14 residues in the CDR3. The DNA of the CDR3 is TGTGCCAGCAGCTCCAAACAGGGGAACCACGAGCAGTACTTC. This encodes CASSSKQGNHEQYF.

The sample holds a few counts of this clone. The genes are TRBV5-5 and TRBJ1-2, with D unresolved. Germline CDR1 SGHKS, CDR2 YYEKEE (reference sequence). V was trimmed by 0 bases and J by 6 bases, leaving 9 bases between them. CDR3 length: 13 residues. The DNA of the CDR3 is TGTGCCAGCAGCTTGGCCACCACAGATGGCTACACCTTC. It yields the protein CASSLATTDGYTF. The full variable domain, its missing parts supplied by reference TRBV5-5 and TRBJ1-2, is DAGVTQSPTHLIKTRGQQVTLRCSPISGHKSVSWYQQVLGQGPQFIFQYYEKEERGRGNFPDRFSARQFPNYSSELNVNALLLGDSALYLCASSLATTDGYTFGSGTRLTVV.

This rearrangement joins TRBV4-2 to TRBJ1-1; no clear D gene. V gave up 4 bases and J gave up 7 bases, with 10 bases separating them. The CDR3 has 12 amino acids. Germline CDR1 is LGHNA and CDR2 is YNFKEQ. The CDR3 nucleotides are TGTGCCAGCAGCCGGAGGTCGAATGAAGCTTTCTTT. Amino acid sequence: CASSRRSNEAFF.

The rearrangement links TRBV7-2 to TRBJ1-2, with 7 bases fitting TRBD1. Per the germline V gene, CDR1 is SGHTA and CDR2 is FQGNSA. This CDR3 is built from 15 residues. Trimming cost V 6 bases and J 6 bases; bases outside gene matches: 13. The CDR3 sequence is CASRSRRGHSDGYTF. The CDR3 nucleotides are TGTGCCAGCAGATCCAGGAGGGGGCACAGTGATGGCTACACCTTC.

The chain recombines TRBV6-1 with TRBJ1-6; the D is unclear. CDR1 is MNHNS, CDR2 SASEGT, per germline. The CDR3 runs to 15 residues. V was clipped by 2 bases and J by 10 bases, with 15 bases between them. In DNA form, the CDR3 reads TGTGCCAGCAGTGAAAGCGGCCAATTCGGGTCACCCCTCCACTTT. It translates to CASSESGQFGSPLHF.